What follows describes a single TCR beta chain. Its antigen is currently unknown. V was trimmed by 2 bases and J by 5 bases, leaving 10 bases between them. Germline CDR1 is SGHRS and CDR2 is YFSETQ. CDR3 length: 14 residues. Only in-frame clones appear in the TCRdb table, and some are missing; sequencing was by immunoSEQ multiplex PCR. The table has tens of thousands of clones, roughly 94% seen once. The data were taken from a study of T cell clonotyping in hematopoietic cell transplantation. Study-level results: At the given depth, recipient repertoires were over 95% de novo clonotypes. Pathologically expanded recipient clonotypes increased progressively from day 30 to day 180 as diversity fell. Broader posttransplant TCR repertoire diversity was predicted by graft donor and pretransplant recipient Inverse Simpson Index values.

This TCR came from a woman in her forties or fifties in good health. Some clones in this sample may be carry-over from other donors' samples. Sequencing was done on a sample of peripheral blood mononuclear cells. The gene calls are TRBV5-1 and TRBJ2-2; D perhaps matches TRBD2 (5 bases). The CDR3 protein is CASSFGLATGELFF. CDR3 nucleotides: TGCGCCAGCAGCTTTGGGTTAGCGACCGGGGAGCTGTTTTTT.